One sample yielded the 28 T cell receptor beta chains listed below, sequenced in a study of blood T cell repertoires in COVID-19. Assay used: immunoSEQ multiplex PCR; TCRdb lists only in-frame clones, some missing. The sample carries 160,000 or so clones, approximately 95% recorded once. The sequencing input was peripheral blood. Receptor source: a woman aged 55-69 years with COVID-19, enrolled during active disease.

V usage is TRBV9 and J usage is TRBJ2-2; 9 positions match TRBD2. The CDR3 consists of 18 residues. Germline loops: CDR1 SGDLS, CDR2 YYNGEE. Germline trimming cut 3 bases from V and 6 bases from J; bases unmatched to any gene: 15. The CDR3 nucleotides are TGTGCCAGCAGCGGAAATAGCGGGGGCCCACTTATCTCCGGGGAGCTGTTTTTT. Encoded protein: CASSGNSGGPLISGELFF.

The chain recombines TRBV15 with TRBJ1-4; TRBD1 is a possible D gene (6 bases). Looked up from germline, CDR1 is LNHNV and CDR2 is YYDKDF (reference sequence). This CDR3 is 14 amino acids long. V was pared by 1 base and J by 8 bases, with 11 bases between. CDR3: CATSRGRGREKLFF. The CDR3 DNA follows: TGTGCCACCAGCAGAGGCAGGGGTCGAGAAAAACTGTTTTTT.

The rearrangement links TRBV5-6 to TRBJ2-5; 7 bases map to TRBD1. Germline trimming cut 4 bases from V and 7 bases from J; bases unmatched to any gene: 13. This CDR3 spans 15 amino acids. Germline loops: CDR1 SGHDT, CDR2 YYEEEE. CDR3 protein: CASSDAGTDYSTQYF. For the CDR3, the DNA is TGTGCCAGCAGCGATGCCGGGACAGACTATTCGACCCAGTACTTC.

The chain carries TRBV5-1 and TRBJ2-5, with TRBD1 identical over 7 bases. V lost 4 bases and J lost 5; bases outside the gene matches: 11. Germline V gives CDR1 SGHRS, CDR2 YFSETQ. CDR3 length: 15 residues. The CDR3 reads CASSHQSRGKETQYF. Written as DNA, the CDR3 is TGCGCCAGCAGCCACCAGTCCAGGGGGAAGGAGACCCAGTACTTC.

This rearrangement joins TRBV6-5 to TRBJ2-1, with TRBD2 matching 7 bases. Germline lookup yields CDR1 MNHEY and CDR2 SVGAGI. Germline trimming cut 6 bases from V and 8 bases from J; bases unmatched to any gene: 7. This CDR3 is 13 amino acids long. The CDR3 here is CASRGTNSDEQFF. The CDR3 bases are TGTGCCAGCAGGGGGACTAATTCCGATGAGCAGTTCTTC.

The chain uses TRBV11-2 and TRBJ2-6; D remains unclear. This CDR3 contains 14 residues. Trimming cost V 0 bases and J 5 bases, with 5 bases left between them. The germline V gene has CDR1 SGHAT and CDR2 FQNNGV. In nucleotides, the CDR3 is TGTGCCAGCAGCTTAGATTCAAGGGCCAACGTCCTGACTTTC. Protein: CASSLDSRANVLTF.

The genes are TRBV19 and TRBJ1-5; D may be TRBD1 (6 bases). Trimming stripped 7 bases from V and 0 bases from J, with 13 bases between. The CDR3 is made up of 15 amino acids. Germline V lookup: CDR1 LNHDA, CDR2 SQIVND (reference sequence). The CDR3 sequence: CASIGTRNSNQPQHF. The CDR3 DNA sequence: TGTGCCAGTATTGGGACAAGGAATAGCAATCAGCCCCAGCATTTT. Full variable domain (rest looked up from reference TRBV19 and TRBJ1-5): DGGITQSPKYLFRKEGQNVTLSCEQNLNHDAMYWYRQDPGQGLRLIYYSQIVNDFQKGDIAEGYSVSREKKESFPLTVTSAQKNPTAFYLCASIGTRNSNQPQHFGDGTRLSIL.

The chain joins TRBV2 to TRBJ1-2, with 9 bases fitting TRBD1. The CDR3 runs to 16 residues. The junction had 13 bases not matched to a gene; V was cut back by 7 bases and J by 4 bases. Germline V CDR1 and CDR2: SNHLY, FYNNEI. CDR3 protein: CASNPDRGLLGYGYTF. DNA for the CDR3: TGTGCCAGCAACCCAGACAGGGGGTTACTTGGCTATGGCTACACCTTC.

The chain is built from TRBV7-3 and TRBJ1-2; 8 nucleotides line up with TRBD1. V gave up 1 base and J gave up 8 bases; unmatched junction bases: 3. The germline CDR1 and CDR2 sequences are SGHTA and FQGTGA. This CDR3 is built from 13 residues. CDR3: CASSLSTGGGYTF. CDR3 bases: TGTGCCAGCAGCTTAAGCACAGGGGGAGGCTACACCTTC.

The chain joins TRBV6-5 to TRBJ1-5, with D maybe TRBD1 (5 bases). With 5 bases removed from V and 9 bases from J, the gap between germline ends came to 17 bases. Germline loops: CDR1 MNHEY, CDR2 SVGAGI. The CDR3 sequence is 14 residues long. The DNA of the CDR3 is TGTGCCAGCAGTCCCCAGGGTCTTAGGCGGCCCCAGCATTTT. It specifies CASSPQGLRRPQHF.

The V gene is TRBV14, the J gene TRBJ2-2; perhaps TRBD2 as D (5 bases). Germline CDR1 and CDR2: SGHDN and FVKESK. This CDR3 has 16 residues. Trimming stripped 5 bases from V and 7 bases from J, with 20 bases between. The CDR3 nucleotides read TGTGCCAGCAGCAACCGCGGGTCGCACGTCGTCGGGGAGCTGTTTTTT. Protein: CASSNRGSHVVGELFF.

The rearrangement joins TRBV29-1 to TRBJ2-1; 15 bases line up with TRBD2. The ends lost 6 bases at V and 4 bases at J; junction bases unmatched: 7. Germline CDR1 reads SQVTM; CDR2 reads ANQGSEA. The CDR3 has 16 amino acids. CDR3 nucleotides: TGCAGCGTCCGGGGGACTAGCGGGGGGTCATACAATGAGCAGTTCTTC. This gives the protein CSVRGTSGGSYNEQFF.

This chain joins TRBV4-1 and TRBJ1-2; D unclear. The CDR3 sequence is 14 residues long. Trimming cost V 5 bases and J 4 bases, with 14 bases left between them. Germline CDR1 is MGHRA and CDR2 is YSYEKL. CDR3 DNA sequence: TGCGCCAGCAGCGGTAGCGGTACGAGCTATGGCTACACCTTC. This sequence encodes CASSGSGTSYGYTF.

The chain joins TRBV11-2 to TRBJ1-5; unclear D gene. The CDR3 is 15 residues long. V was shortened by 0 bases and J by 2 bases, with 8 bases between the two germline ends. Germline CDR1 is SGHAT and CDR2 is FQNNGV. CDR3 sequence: CASSLDGQGNQPQHF. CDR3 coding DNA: TGTGCCAGCAGCTTAGATGGCCAGGGCAATCAGCCCCAGCATTTT. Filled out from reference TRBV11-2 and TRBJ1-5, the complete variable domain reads EAGVAQSPRYKIIEKRQSVAFWCNPISGHATLYWYQQILGQGPKLLIQFQNNGVVDDSQLPKDRFSAERLKGVDSTLKIQPAKLEDSAVYLCASSLDGQGNQPQHFGDGTRLSIL.

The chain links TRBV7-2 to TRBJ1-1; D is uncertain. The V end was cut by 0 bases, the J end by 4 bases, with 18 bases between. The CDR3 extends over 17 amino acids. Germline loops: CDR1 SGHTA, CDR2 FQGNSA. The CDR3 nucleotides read TGTGCCAGCAGCTTAGCAGAGATCGGCGGGCTCGGCACTGAAGCTTTCTTT. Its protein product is CASSLAEIGGLGTEAFF.

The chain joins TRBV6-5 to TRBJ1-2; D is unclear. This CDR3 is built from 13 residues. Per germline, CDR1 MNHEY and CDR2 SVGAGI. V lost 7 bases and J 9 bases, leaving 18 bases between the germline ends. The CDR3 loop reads CASTFDTAASYTF. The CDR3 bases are TGTGCCAGCACCTTTGACACCGCCGCGAGCTACACCTTC.

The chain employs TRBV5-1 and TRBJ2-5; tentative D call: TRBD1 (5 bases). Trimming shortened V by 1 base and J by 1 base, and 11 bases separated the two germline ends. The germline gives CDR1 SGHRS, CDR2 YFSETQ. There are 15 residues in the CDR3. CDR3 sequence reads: CASSLSHRLQETQYF. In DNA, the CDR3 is TGCGCCAGCAGCTTGTCTCACAGGCTCCAAGAGACCCAGTACTTC.

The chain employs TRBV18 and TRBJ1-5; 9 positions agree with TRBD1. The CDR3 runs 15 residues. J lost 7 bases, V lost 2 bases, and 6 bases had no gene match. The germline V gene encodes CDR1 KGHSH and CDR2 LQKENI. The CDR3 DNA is TGTGCCAGCTCACCAGGCGGGACAGGGTTCCAGCCCCAGCATTTT. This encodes CASSPGGTGFQPQHF.

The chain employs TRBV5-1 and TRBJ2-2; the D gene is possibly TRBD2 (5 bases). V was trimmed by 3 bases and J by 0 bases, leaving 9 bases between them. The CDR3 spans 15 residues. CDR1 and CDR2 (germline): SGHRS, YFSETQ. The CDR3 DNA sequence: TGCGCCAGCAGCTCCTGGACTGCGAACACCGGGGAGCTGTTTTTT. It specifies CASSSWTANTGELFF.

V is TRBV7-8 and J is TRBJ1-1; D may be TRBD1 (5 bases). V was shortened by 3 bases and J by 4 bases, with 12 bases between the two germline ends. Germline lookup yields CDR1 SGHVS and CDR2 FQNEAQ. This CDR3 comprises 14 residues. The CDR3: CASSFQVGGTEAFF. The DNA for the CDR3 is TGTGCCAGCAGCTTCCAAGTCGGGGGCACTGAAGCTTTCTTT. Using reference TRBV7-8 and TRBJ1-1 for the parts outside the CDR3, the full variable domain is GAGVSQSPRYKVAKRGQDVALRCDPISGHVSLFWYQQALGQGPEFLTYFQNEAQLDKSGLPSDRFFAERPEGSVSTLKIQRTQQEDSAVYLCASSFQVGGTEAFFGQGTRLTVV.

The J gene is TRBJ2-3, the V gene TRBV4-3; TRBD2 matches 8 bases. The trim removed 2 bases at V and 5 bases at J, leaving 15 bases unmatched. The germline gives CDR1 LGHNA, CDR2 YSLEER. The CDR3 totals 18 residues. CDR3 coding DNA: TGCGCCAGCAGCCAAACACCACCGGGACTAGTTGGAAAAGATACGCAGTATTTT. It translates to CASSQTPPGLVGKDTQYF.

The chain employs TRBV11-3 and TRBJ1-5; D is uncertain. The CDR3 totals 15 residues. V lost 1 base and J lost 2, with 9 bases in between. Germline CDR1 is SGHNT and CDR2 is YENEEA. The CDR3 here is CASSLGAGGNQPQHF. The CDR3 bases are TGTGCCAGCAGCTTAGGGGCCGGGGGCAATCAGCCCCAGCATTTT. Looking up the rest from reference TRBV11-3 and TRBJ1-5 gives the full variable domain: EAGVVQSPRYKIIEKKQPVAFWCNPISGHNTLYWYLQNLGQGPELLIRYENEEAVDDSQLPKDRFSAERLKGVDSTLKIQPAELGDSAVYLCASSLGAGGNQPQHFGDGTRLSIL.

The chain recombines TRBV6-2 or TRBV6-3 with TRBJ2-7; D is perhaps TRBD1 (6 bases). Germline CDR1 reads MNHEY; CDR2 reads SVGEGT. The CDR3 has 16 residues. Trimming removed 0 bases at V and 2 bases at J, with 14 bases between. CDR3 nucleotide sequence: TGTGCCAGCAGTTACTCGACGAGGGGGACCCCCTACGAGCAGTACTTC. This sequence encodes CASSYSTRGTPYEQYF.

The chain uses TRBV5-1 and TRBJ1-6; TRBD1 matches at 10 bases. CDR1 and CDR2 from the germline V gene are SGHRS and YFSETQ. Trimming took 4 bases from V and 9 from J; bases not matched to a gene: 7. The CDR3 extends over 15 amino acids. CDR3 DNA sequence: TGCGCCAGCAGCGCCACCGGGACAGGGGTTTCACCCCTCCACTTT. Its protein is CASSATGTGVSPLHF.

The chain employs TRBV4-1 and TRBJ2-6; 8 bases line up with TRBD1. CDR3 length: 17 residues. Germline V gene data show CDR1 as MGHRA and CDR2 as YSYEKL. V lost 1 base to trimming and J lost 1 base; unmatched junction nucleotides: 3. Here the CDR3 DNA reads TGCGCCAGCAGCCAAGCCACAGGGGGATCTGGGGCCAACGTCCTGACTTTC. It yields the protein CASSQATGGSGANVLTF.

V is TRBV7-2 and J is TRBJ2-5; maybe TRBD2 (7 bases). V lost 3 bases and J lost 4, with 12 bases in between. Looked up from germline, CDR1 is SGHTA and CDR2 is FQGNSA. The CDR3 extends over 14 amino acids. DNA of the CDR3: TGTGCCAGCAGCTTTGGGGGGGCAGGAGAGACCCAGTACTTC. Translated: CASSFGGAGETQYF.

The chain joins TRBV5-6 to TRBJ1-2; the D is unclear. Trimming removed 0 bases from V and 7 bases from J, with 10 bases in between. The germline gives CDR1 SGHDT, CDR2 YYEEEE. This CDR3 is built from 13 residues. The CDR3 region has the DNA TGTGCCAGCAGCTTGGACAGATGGGCTGGCTACACCTTC. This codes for CASSLDRWAGYTF.

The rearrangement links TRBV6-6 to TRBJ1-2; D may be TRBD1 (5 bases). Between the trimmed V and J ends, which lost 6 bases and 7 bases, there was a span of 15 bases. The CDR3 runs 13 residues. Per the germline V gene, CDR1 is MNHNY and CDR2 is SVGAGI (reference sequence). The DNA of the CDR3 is TGTGCCAGCAGCACGGGGGGAGAGAGTGGCTACACCTTC. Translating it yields CASSTGGESGYTF.